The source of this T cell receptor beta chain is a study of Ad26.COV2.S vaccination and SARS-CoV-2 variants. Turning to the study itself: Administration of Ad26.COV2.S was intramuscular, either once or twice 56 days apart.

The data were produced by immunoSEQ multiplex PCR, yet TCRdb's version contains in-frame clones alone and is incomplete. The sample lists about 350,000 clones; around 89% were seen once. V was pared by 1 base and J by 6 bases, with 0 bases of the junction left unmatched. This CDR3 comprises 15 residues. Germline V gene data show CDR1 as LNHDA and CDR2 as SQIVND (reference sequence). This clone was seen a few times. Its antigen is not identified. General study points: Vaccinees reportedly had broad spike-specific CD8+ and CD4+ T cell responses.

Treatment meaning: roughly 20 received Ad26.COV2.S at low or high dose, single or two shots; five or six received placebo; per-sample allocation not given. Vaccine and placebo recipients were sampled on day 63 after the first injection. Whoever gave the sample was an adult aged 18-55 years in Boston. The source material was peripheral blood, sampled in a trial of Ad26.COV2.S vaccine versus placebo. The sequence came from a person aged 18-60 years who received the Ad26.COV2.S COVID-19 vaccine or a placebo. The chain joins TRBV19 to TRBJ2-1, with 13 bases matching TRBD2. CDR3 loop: CASSIGTSGSNEQFF. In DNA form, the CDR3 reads TGTGCCAGTAGTATAGGGACTAGCGGGAGCAATGAGCAGTTCTTC. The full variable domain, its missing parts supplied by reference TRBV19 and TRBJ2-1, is DGGITQSPKYLFRKEGQNVTLSCEQNLNHDAMYWYRQDPGQGLRLIYYSQIVNDFQKGDIAEGYSVSREKKESFPLTVTSAQKNPTAFYLCASSIGTSGSNEQFFGPGTRLTVL.